The T cell receptor beta chain described here comes from a study of CD8 T cells in Susac syndrome. The study sequenced TCR beta in blood CD8+ and CD4+ T cells. TEMRA cells were FACS-enriched and CD8+ and CD4+ T cells negatively isolated. The CDR3 consists of 15 residues. V was cut by 11 bases and J by 1 base, with 18 bases left in between. Per the germline V gene, CDR1 is MNHEY and CDR2 is SMNVEV (reference sequence). An amount of RNA that ranged from about 0.45 to 1 ug was reverse transcribed with random hexamers. An immunoSEQ multiplex PCR amplified TCR beta CDR3 over 54 Vbeta and 13 Jbeta. TCRdb ran MiXCR on the immunoSEQ multiplex PCR reads and lists one entry per CDR3 protein. The sample comprises 150,000 to 200,000 distinct CDR3 sequences, roughly 94% of which are singletons, and about 0.089% rests with the top ten.

What was sequenced was CD4+ T cells from PBMCs. The J gene is TRBJ1-3, the V gene TRBV27; D gene uncertain. This clonotype originated in a human donor with multiple sclerosis. The CDR3 sequence is CACGGLTRSGNTIYF. In nucleotides, the CDR3 is TGTGCCTGCGGAGGGCTTACCCGATCTGGAAACACCATATATTTT.